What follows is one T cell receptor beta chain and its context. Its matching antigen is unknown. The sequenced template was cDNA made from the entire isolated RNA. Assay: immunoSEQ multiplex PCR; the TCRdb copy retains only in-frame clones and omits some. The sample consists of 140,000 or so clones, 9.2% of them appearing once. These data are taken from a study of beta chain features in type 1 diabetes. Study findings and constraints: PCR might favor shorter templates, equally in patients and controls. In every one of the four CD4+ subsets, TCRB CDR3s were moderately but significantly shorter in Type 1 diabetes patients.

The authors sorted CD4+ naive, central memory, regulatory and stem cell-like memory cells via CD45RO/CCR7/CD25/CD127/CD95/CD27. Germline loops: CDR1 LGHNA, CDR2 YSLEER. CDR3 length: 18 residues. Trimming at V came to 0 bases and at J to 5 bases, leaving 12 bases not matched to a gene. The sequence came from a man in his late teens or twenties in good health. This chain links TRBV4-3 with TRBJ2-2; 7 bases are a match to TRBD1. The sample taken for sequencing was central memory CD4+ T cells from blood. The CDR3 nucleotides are TGCGCCAGCAGCCAAGAGGTCAATGCAGGGGGACGGACCGGGGAGCTGTTTTTT. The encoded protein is CASSQEVNAGGRTGELFF.